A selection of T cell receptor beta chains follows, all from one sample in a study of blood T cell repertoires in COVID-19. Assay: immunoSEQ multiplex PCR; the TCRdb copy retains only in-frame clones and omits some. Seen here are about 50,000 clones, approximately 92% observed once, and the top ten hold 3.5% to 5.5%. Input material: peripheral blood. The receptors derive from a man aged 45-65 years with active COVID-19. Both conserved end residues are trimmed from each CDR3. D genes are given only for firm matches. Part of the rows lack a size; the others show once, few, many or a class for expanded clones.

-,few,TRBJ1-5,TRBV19,ASSIGKTGFSNQPQH
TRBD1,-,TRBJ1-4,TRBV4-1,ASSQGAGTGGEKLF
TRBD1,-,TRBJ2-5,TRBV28,ASSSPGQGVQTQY
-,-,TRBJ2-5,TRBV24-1,ATRPNSEGETQY
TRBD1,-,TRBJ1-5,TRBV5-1,ASSSPTDRRDSNQPQH
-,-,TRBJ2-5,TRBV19,ASRPGGALETQY
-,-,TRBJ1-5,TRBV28,ASIDGGYNQPQH
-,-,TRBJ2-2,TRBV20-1,SASRAGRRFSGELF
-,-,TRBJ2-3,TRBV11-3,ASSLQGSTDTQY
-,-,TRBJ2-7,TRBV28,ASRGQSSYEQY
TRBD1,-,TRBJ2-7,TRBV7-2,ASSLDSTGETYEQY
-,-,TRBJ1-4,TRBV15,ATSYRQENEKLF
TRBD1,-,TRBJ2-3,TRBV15,ATSRGDRGTDTQY
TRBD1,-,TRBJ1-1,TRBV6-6,ASSYSDRGPSEAF
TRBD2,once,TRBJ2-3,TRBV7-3,ASSPRTASGRARDTQY
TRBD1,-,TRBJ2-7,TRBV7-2,ASSLLRGQGLSEQY
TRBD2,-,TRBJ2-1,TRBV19,ASNMASGSNEQF
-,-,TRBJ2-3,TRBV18,ASSPLRSTDTQY
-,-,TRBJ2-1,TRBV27,ASSDLFREDEPNEQF
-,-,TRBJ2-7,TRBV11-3,ASSLGQGGGEQY
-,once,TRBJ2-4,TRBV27,ASSSNRVLGKNIQY
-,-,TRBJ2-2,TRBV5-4,ASSLGLSNTGELF
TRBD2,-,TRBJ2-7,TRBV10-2,ASRSLAVYEQY
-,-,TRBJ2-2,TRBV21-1,ASSKVGRNDRGRERVWRGAV
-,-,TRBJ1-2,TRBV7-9,ASSLGEVGYT
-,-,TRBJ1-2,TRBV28,ASSPPWGRRPYGYT
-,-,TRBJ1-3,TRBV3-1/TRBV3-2,ASSQVGGDSGNTIY
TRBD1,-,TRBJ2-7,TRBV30,AWTDRPPYEQY
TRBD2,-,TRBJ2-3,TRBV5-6,ASSLAGTSGTDTQY
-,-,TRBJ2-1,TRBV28,ASRNAGLKSTEQF
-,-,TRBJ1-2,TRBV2,ASSLRGSDGYT
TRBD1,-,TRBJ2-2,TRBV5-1,ASSLGTANTGELF
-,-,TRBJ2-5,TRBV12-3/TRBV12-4,ASSHGEETQY
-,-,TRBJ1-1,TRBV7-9,ASLRRGSTNTEAF
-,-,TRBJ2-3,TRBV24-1,ATSVGQEITDTQY
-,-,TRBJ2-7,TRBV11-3,ASSLDTGTYEQY
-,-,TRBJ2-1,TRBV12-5,ASGLVRVANEQF
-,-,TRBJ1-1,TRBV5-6,ARPGSVSTEAF
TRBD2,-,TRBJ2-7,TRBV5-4,ASSLGSGTSGYEQY
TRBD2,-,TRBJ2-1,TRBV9,ASSVGGGLDNEQF
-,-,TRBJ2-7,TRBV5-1,ASSSSSGPTYEQY
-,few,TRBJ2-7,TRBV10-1,ASSDLYEQY
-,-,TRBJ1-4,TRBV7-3,ASSFHLGEKLF
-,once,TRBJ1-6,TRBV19,ASSFRRNSPLH
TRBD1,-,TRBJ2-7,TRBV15,ATSSDRGNHEQY